The rows below give T cell receptor beta chains drawn from one sample of a study of blood T cell repertoires in COVID-19. The protocol was immunoSEQ multiplex PCR, while the TCRdb copy is restricted to in-frame clones and leaves out a portion. The data show about 140,000 clones, about 90% seen once. The sample taken for sequencing was peripheral blood. The origin of the receptors is a woman aged 80 or older with acute or convalescent COVID-19. Both conserved end residues are part of each CDR3. D genes are given only for firm matches. Size values are once, few and many counts, or a class for expanded clones, and some rows have none.

d_call j_call clone_size v_call cdr3_nt cdr3_aa
TRBD1 TRBJ1-5 NA TRBV25-1 TGTGCCAGCAGTGGGACCGACAGGGGGCATCTACAGCCCCAGCATTTT CASSGTDRGHLQPQHF
NA TRBJ1-5 few TRBV7-2 TGTGCCAGCAGCTCCAACAGGAATCAGCCCCAGCATTTT CASSSNRNQPQHF
TRBD2 TRBJ2-3 NA TRBV7-2 TGTGCCAGCAGCTTAGGTTTAGCGGGGACGGTAGCAGATACGCAGTATTTT CASSLGLAGTVADTQYF
NA TRBJ1-1 NA TRBV19 TGTGCCAGTAGTATCGCCAGGGAGAACACTGAAGCTTTCTTT CASSIARENTEAFF
NA TRBJ1-2 NA TRBV9 TGTGCCAGCAGCGTAGCAGGGGATAACTATGGCTACACCTTC CASSVAGDNYGYTF
NA TRBJ1-3 NA TRBV6-6 TGTGCCAGCAGTTACCTATTTGGAAACACCATATATTTT CASSYLFGNTIYF
NA TRBJ1-4 NA TRBV11-2 TGTGCCAGCAGCTTAACGGGCGGGACGGTTGTCGAAAAACTGTTTTTT CASSLTGGTVVEKLFF
NA TRBJ1-2 NA TRBV9 TGTGCCAGCAGCGCCCAGGTAGCGGATGGCTACACCTTC CASSAQVADGYTF
NA TRBJ1-2 NA TRBV27 TGTGCCAGCAGTTTCAGGGATGCTAACTATGGCTACACCTTC CASSFRDANYGYTF
TRBD1 TRBJ1-3 NA TRBV7-2 TGTGCCAGCAGCTTGGACAGGGGAAGAAACACCATATATTTT CASSLDRGRNTIYF